There are a few counts of the clone carrying this T cell receptor beta chain. Germline assignment: CDR1 MDHEN and CDR2 SYDVKM. The CDR3 consists of 13 residues. Trimming pared 7 bases from V and 8 bases from J, leaving 15 bases between. This specimen comes from a study of T-cell reconstitution after alpha-beta-depleted transplantation in children. Preparing the TCRbeta library involved the use of unique molecular identifiers. Using its own MiXCR run on the PCR reads, TCRdb lists one record per CDR3 protein. The data show almost 600,000 distinct CDR3 sequences, with more than 20% seen just once and under 45% held by the top ten.

The receptor was isolated from a boy under two years old with Wiskott-Aldrich syndrome, due to receive a stem cell transplant. Material: PBMCs, obtained before TCRalphabeta/CD19-depleted stem cell transplant. This chain uses TRBV28 with TRBJ2-1; D could derive from TRBD1 or TRBD2 (6 bases each). The CDR3 sequence: CASISPGGYEQFF. In nucleotides, the CDR3 is TGTGCCAGCATTAGCCCCGGGGGCTATGAGCAGTTCTTC.